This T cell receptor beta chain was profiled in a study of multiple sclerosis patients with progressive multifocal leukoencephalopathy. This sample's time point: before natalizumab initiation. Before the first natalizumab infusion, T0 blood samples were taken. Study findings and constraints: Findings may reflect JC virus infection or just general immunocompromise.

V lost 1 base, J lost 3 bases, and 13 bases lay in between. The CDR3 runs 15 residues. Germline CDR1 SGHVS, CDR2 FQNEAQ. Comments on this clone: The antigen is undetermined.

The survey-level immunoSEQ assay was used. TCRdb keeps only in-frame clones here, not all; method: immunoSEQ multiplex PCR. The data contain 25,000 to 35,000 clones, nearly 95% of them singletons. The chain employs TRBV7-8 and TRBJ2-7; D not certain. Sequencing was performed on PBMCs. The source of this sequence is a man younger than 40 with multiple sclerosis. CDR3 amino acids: CASSLEGGTLYEQYV. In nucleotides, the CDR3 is TGTGCCAGCAGCTTAGAAGGCGGAACCCTCTACGAGCAGTACGTC.